This T cell receptor (beta chain) was captured in a study of blood T cell repertoires in COVID-19. TCRdb's table, derived via immunoSEQ multiplex PCR, lists solely in-frame clones and lacks some. The sample yields some 270,000 clones, roughly 84% seen once. V shed 3 bases, J shed 6 bases, and the junction held 5 bases outside the gene matches. The germline gives CDR1 LGHDT, CDR2 YNNKEL (reference sequence). This CDR3 comprises 13 residues. The sequence came from a woman aged 40 to 50 who had recovered from COVID-19. Sequenced: peripheral blood. The chain recombines TRBV3-1 (or the pseudogene TRBV3-2) with TRBJ2-7, with 7 bases lining up with TRBD1. Here the CDR3 DNA reads TGTGCCAGCAGCCAGATCAGGGACAGCGAGCAGTACTTC. It specifies CASSQIRDSEQYF.